This TCR beta chain originates from a study of blood T cell repertoires in COVID-19. About the study: COVID-19 samples, acute and convalescent, were from the United States, Italy and Spain. T cells, B-cell-depleted T cells, or PBMCs supplied cDNA or gDNA.

Original analysis: By means of reference gene primer amplification, nucleated cell counts were estimated. Measured with immunoSEQ multiplex PCR; TCRdb has only the in-frame clones, and not every one. For V, J and clone size, that table is used; D and trimming come from the DNA. The sample lists a few hundred thousand clones, 89% seen once, with 0.85% to 0.95% in the top ten. The CDR3 loop spans 16 amino acids. Trimming took 6 bases from V and 8 from J; bases not matched to a gene: 12. Germline V gene lookup returns CDR1 MDHEN and CDR2 SYDVKM. J is TRBJ1-4 and V is TRBV28; TRBD1 agrees at 10 bases. The TCR originated in a woman between 40 and 55 years old who had recovered from COVID-19. Input material: peripheral blood. CDR3 DNA sequence: TGTGCCAGCAGAGTGCCGGGACAGGGGAACTGGGAAAAACTGTTTTTT. This sequence encodes CASRVPGQGNWEKLFF.